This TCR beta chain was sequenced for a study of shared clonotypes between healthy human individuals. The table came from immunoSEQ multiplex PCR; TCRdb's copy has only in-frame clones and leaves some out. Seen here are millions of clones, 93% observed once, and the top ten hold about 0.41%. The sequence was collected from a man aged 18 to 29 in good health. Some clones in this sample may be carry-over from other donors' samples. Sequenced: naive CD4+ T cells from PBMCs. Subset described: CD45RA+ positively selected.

CDR3 sequence (DNA): TGTGCCAGCACCCGACAGGGGACAAAACTGTTTTTT. Its protein is CASTRQGTKLFF. The chain recombines TRBV28 with TRBJ1-4, with 8 bases identical to TRBD1. V trimming: 7 bases; J trimming: 10 bases; junction bases outside the gene matches: 5. The length of the CDR3 is 12 residues. Germline V CDR1 and CDR2: MDHEN, SYDVKM.